The 3 T cell receptor beta chains below all came from one sample that was sequenced in a study of CD8 T cells in ankylosing spondylitis. General study results and limits: There was a TCR beta motif, made of fewer than 10 highly homologous variants, that appeared characteristic of ankylosing spondylitis blood.

Each CDR3 protein gets one entry after TCRdb re-called the 5' RACE reads with MiXCR. Counted here are about 800,000 distinct CDR3 sequences, approximately 10% occurring once; the ten biggest clones make up 0.51%. Which antigens these TCRs recognize remains unknown. Sequenced: blood, either unsorted or a sorted T cell fraction (not recorded which). The receptors were sampled from a male donor with ankylosing spondylitis.

V gene TRBV20-1 combines with J gene TRBJ2-7; tentative D call: TRBD2 (5 bases). Trimming shortened V by 3 bases and J by 2 bases, and 17 bases separated the two germline ends. The CDR3 is 15 residues long. In germline, CDR1 is DFQATT, CDR2 SNEGSKA (reference sequence). CDR3 protein: CSARVLGGLTYEQYF. The DNA of the CDR3 is TGCAGTGCTAGGGTTCTCGGAGGCCTAACCTACGAGCAGTACTTC.

This clonotype was recorded many times. V gene TRBV11-2 combines with J gene TRBJ2-2; 7 bases map to TRBD1. CDR1 and CDR2 (germline): SGHAT, FQNNGV. Trimming cost V 8 bases and J 7 bases; bases outside gene matches: 10. This CDR3 has 14 residues. CDR3 coding DNA: TGTGCCAGCTTAAAAGGGGGCGATAGCGGGGAGCTGTTTTTT. It codes for CASLKGGDSGELFF.

J is TRBJ2-7 and V is TRBV4-3, with D possibly being TRBD1 or TRBD2 (5 bases each). Trimming removed 0 bases from V and 1 base from J, with 7 bases in between. In germline, CDR1 is LGHNA, CDR2 YSLEER. The CDR3 loop spans 14 amino acids. The CDR3 loop reads CASSQERGSYEQYF. The CDR3 DNA follows: TGCGCCAGCAGCCAAGAGAGGGGTTCCTACGAGCAGTACTTC.